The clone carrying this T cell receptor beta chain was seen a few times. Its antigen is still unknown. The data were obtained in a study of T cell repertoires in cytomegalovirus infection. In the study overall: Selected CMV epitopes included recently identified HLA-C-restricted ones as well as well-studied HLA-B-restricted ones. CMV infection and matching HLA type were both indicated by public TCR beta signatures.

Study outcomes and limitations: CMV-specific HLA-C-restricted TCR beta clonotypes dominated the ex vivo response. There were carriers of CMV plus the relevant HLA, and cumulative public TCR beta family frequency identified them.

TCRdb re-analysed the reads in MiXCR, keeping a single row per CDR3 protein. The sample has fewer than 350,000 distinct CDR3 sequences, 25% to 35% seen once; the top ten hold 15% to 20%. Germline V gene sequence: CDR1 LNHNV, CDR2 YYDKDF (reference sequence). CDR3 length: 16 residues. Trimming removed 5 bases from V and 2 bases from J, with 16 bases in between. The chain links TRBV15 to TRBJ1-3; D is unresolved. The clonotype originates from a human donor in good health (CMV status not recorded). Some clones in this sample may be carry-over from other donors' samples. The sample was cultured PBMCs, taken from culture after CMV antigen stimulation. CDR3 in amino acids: CATSPRGSGTGNTIYF. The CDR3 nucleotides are TGTGCCACCAGCCCTCGCGGGTCGGGGACTGGAAACACCATATATTTT.